These 29 T cell receptor beta chains were all obtained from the same sample, sequenced in a study of blood T cell repertoires in COVID-19. Assay: immunoSEQ multiplex PCR; the TCRdb copy retains only in-frame clones and omits some. The sample records 250,000 to 300,000 clones, 85% to 90% being singletons. Sequences were obtained from PBMCs or T cells enriched from blood (not recorded which). The receptors come from a woman aged 60-75 years who had recovered from COVID-19.

The V and J genes are TRBV5-8 and TRBJ1-4; possibly TRBD1 for D (5 bases). V lost 0 bases and J lost 4, with 7 bases in between. CDR1 is SGHTS, CDR2 YDEGEE, per germline. This CDR3 has 14 amino acids. CDR3 in DNA: TGTGCCAGCAGCTTGGGACAGATTAATGAAAAACTGTTTTTT. Its protein is CASSLGQINEKLFF. Using reference TRBV5-8 and TRBJ1-4 for the parts outside the CDR3, the full variable domain is EAGVTQSPTHLIKTRGQQATLRCSPISGHTSVYWYQQALGLGLQFLLWYDEGEERNRGNFPPRFSGRQFPNYSSELNVNALELEDSALYLCASSLGQINEKLFFGSGTQLSVL.

A remark on this clone: Other DNA sequences in this specimen translate into the identical CDR3. J is TRBJ1-6 and V is TRBV9; the match to TRBD1 covers 10 bases. The CDR3 is 17 amino acids. Germline V gene data show CDR1 as SGDLS and CDR2 as YYNGEE. V was clipped by 2 bases and J by 1 base; unmatched bases: 3. In DNA, the CDR3 is TGTGCCAGCAGCGTGGGACAGGGGAGATCCTATAATTCACCCCTCCACTTT. Its protein is CASSVGQGRSYNSPLHF. The full variable domain, completed using reference TRBV9 and TRBJ1-6, is DSGVTQTPKHLITATGQRVTLRCSPRSGDLSVYWYQQSLDQGLQFLIQYYNGEERAKGNILERFSAQQFPDLHSELNLSSLELGDSALYFCASSVGQGRSYNSPLHFGNGTRLTVT.

The table lists this clone with a count of one. The J gene is TRBJ1-5, the V gene TRBV3-1 (or the pseudogene TRBV3-2); TRBD1 might be the D (5 bases). The V gene lost 1 base and the J gene lost 8 bases, with 9 bases spanning the gap. The CDR3 loop spans 13 amino acids. Germline lookup yields CDR1 LGHDT and CDR2 YNNKEL (reference sequence). CDR3 sequence: CASSQGGGEPQHF. The CDR3 bases are TGTGCCAGCAGCCAAGGGGGCGGGGAGCCCCAGCATTTT.

J is TRBJ2-2 and V is TRBV7-8, with D uncertain. This CDR3 contains 11 residues. Trimming left V 7 bases short and J 6 bases short, with 6 bases between. Germline V gene sequence: CDR1 SGHVS, CDR2 FQNEAQ. CDR3 protein: CASTRSGELFF. The CDR3 nucleotides are TGTGCCAGCACCAGGTCCGGGGAGCTGTTTTTT.

This clone occurred once. This chain connects TRBV6-2 or TRBV6-3 to TRBJ2-7; TRBD2 aligns across 10 bases. The CDR3 length is 14 residues. V lost 5 bases and J lost 6; bases outside the gene matches: 7. Per the germline V gene, CDR1 is MNHEY and CDR2 is SVGEGT. CDR3: CASSLAGVFVEQYF. The DNA of the CDR3 is TGTGCCAGCAGTCTAGCGGGGGTTTTTGTCGAGCAGTACTTC.

The chain is built from TRBV18 and TRBJ2-2; 8 positions match TRBD1. Germline V gives CDR1 KGHSH, CDR2 LQKENI. V was clipped by 3 bases and J by 1 base; unmatched bases: 4. The CDR3 totals 16 residues. The CDR3 DNA reads as TGTGCCAGCTCACCCCTCGGGACAGGGAACACCGGGGAGCTGTTTTTT. Protein: CASSPLGTGNTGELFF.

The chain carries TRBV7-9 and TRBJ1-5; D gene ambiguous. Germline CDR1 and CDR2: SEHNR and FQNEAQ (reference sequence). Between the trimmed V and J ends, which lost 5 bases and 0 bases, there was a span of 5 bases. This CDR3 spans 13 amino acids. CDR3 in amino acids: CASSDYSNQPQHF. The CDR3 DNA follows: TGTGCCAGCAGCGACTATAGCAATCAGCCCCAGCATTTT.

The chain joins TRBV6-5 to TRBJ2-7, with 8 bases matching TRBD1. CDR1 and CDR2 (germline): MNHEY, SVGAGI. Unmatched junction bases numbered 4, after V lost 6 bases and J lost 0 bases. The CDR3 loop spans 14 amino acids. This CDR3 reads CASRRTGSSYEQYF. DNA for the CDR3: TGTGCCAGCAGACGGACAGGGAGCTCCTACGAGCAGTACTTC.

The V and J genes are TRBV7-3 and TRBJ1-1; 11 bases are shared with TRBD1. Germline V lookup: CDR1 SGHTA, CDR2 FQGTGA. This CDR3 has 19 amino acids. Trimming removed 2 bases from V and 7 bases from J; junction bases left unmatched: 18. DNA for the CDR3: TGTGCCAGCAGCTTAGAATTTCCTTCCCGGGACAGGGGGATGATTGAAGCTTTCTTT. Its protein is CASSLEFPSRDRGMIEAFF. Full variable domain (missing parts from reference TRBV7-3 and TRBJ1-1): GAGVSQTPSNKVTEKGKYVELRCDPISGHTALYWYRQSLGQGPEFLIYFQGTGAADDSGLPNDRFFAVRPEGSVSTLKIQRTERGDSAVYLCASSLEFPSRDRGMIEAFFGQGTRLTVV.

This chain's CDR3 is CASSQGRDYGYTF. The CDR3 nucleotides are TGTGCCAGCAGCCAAGGTCGGGACTATGGCTACACCTTC. This chain joins TRBV3-1 (or the pseudogene TRBV3-2) and TRBJ1-2; D gene ambiguous. The CDR3 covers 13 residues. The germline gives CDR1 LGHDT, CDR2 YNNKEL (reference sequence). V lost 1 base and J 3 bases, leaving 6 bases between the germline ends.

V gene TRBV12-5 combines with J gene TRBJ1-5; 10 nucleotides line up with TRBD1. V lost 5 bases and J lost 0; bases outside the gene matches: 7. The CDR3 consists of 17 residues. Germline assignment: CDR1 LGHNT and CDR2 FRNRAP. The CDR3 DNA reads TGTGCTAGTGGTCCGAGACAGGGGGCGAGTAGCAATCAGCCCCAGCATTTT. Its protein product is CASGPRQGASSNQPQHF.

The chain is built from TRBV9 and TRBJ1-5; 7 bases line up with TRBD1. The length of the CDR3 is 15 residues. The V segment lost 3 bases and the J segment 3 bases; nucleotides outside the gene matches: 6. Germline V CDR1 and CDR2: SGDLS, YYNGEE. The CDR3 DNA reads TGTGCCAGCAGCGAGGGGGGACAGTACAATCAGCCCCAGCATTTT. Its protein product is CASSEGGQYNQPQHF.

V usage is TRBV13 and J usage is TRBJ2-2; 7 bases line up with TRBD1. Per the germline V gene, CDR1 is PRHDT and CDR2 is FYEKMQ (reference sequence). V shed 0 bases, J shed 3 bases, and the junction held 7 bases outside the gene matches. This CDR3 comprises 17 residues. CDR3 sequence reads: CASSLGGDSQHTGELFF. In DNA, the CDR3 is TGTGCCAGCAGCTTAGGGGGGGACAGCCAACACACCGGGGAGCTGTTTTTT.

The chain couples TRBV2 to TRBJ1-2, with TRBD1 identical over 8 bases. From germline, CDR1 is SNHLY and CDR2 FYNNEI. Losses at the gene ends were 5 bases for V and 2 bases for J; bases not matched to a gene: 4. The CDR3 runs to 14 residues. CDR3 DNA sequence: TGTGCCAGCAGTCGGACAGGGTTAAACTATGGCTACACCTTC. This translates into CASSRTGLNYGYTF. Full variable domain (outside the CDR3, taken from reference TRBV2 and TRBJ1-2): EPEVTQTPSHQVTQMGQEVILRCVPISNHLYFYWYRQILGQKVEFLVSFYNNEISEKSEIFDDQFSVERPDGSNFTLKIRSTKLEDSAMYFCASSRTGLNYGYTFGSGTRLTVV.

In nucleotides, the CDR3 is TGCAGCGTCCGGTCAGGGATTTGGGGCACTGAAGCTTTCTTT. Translating gives CSVRSGIWGTEAFF. This chain uses TRBV29-1 with TRBJ1-1; D is perhaps TRBD1 (5 bases). The CDR3 covers 14 residues. Trimming pared 6 bases from V and 4 bases from J, leaving 18 bases between. Germline lookup yields CDR1 SQVTM and CDR2 ANQGSEA.

The genes are TRBV2 and TRBJ1-1, with 9 positions matching TRBD1. V dropped 7 bases and J dropped 1; count of bases not matched to a gene: 7. The CDR3 has 15 amino acids. Germline-derived CDR1 and CDR2 are SNHLY and FYNNEI. The CDR3 is CASIGQGRGNTEAFF. The DNA for the CDR3 is TGTGCCAGCATAGGACAGGGGAGAGGGAACACTGAAGCTTTCTTT. Combining the CDR3 with reference TRBV2 and TRBJ1-1 gives the whole variable domain EPEVTQTPSHQVTQMGQEVILRCVPISNHLYFYWYRQILGQKVEFLVSFYNNEISEKSEIFDDQFSVERPDGSNFTLKIRSTKLEDSAMYFCASIGQGRGNTEAFFGQGTRLTVV.

The genes are TRBV7-2 and TRBJ2-3; weak D call: TRBD2 (6 bases). V was pared by 1 base and J by 5 bases, with 16 bases between. Looked up from germline, CDR1 is SGHTA and CDR2 is FQGNSA. CDR3 size: 16 residues. The CDR3 DNA reads as TGTGCCAGCAGCTTAGTAAGCGGGCCCCCGGGAGATACGCAGTATTTT. Its translation is CASSLVSGPPGDTQYF.

V and J are TRBV7-2 and TRBJ2-3; 9 bases line up with TRBD2. CDR1 and CDR2 from the germline V gene are SGHTA and FQGNSA. The CDR3 runs to 17 residues. J was trimmed by 0 bases and V by 2 bases; bases with no gene match: 6. The CDR3 is CASSLLRGRDSTDTQYF. The DNA of the CDR3 is TGTGCCAGCAGCTTACTTCGCGGGAGGGATAGCACAGATACGCAGTATTTT.

The chain recombines TRBV5-1 with TRBJ2-1; a weak D match, TRBD1 (5 bases). The CDR3 is 15 amino acids. Germline V gives CDR1 SGHRS, CDR2 YFSETQ. The V end was cut by 1 base, the J end by 6 bases, with 14 bases between. The CDR3 DNA follows: TGCGCCAGCAGCTTGCTCCAGGGCGAATCCAATGAGCAGTTCTTC. This codes for CASSLLQGESNEQFF.

This chain joins TRBV9 and TRBJ2-3; perhaps TRBD2 as D (6 bases). The CDR3 length is 16 residues. In germline, CDR1 is SGDLS, CDR2 YYNGEE. Deletions cut 0 bases from V and 1 base from J, with 12 bases between. The CDR3 nucleotides are TGTGCCAGCAGCGTAGGAATTTCGGGAGGCACAGATACGCAGTATTTT. As protein: CASSVGISGGTDTQYF.

This clone has a single count. Here the CDR3 reads CASSLQITASTDTQYF. CDR3 bases: TGTGCCAGCAGCTTACAAATCACAGCTAGCACAGATACGCAGTATTTT. The chain recombines TRBV11-3 with TRBJ2-3; D is uncertain. V was pared by 2 bases and J by 0 bases, with 12 bases between. The CDR3 spans 16 residues. Germline-derived CDR1 and CDR2 are SGHNT and YENEEA.

The V and J genes are TRBV9 and TRBJ1-2; TRBD1 matches 11 bases. This CDR3 spans 15 amino acids. The V and J ends lost 3 bases and 4 bases, in that order; junction bases with no gene match: 5. Germline CDR1 is SGDLS and CDR2 is YYNGEE. DNA for the CDR3: TGTGCCAGCAGCGCAACAGGGACAGGGGGCTATGGCTACACCTTC. Protein sequence: CASSATGTGGYGYTF.

This sequence joins TRBV18 and TRBJ1-2, with D perhaps TRBD1 (5 bases). In germline, CDR1 is KGHSH, CDR2 LQKENI. The V end was cut by 6 bases, the J end by 6 bases, with 14 bases between. This CDR3 is 13 amino acids long. The CDR3 here is CASSPDSGDGYTF. The CDR3, as DNA: TGTGCCAGCTCTCCTGACAGTGGAGATGGCTACACCTTC.

The chain links TRBV28 to TRBJ1-2; D is perhaps TRBD1 (5 bases). The length of the CDR3 is 12 residues. V shed 7 bases and J shed 8 bases, with 14 bases lying between them. CDR1 is MDHEN, CDR2 SYDVKM, per germline. DNA for the CDR3: TGTGCCAGCACCCTGGACAACTCCGGCTACACCTTC. Translation gives CASTLDNSGYTF.

The chain has TRBV9 and TRBJ2-3; D is uncertain. The germline V gene has CDR1 SGDLS and CDR2 YYNGEE. The V end was cut by 0 bases, the J end by 1 base, with 18 bases between. The CDR3 sequence is 18 residues long. DNA for the CDR3: TGTGCCAGCAGCGTAGCATCTTCTGGGTGGGCCCGCACAGATACGCAGTATTTT. It codes for CASSVASSGWARTDTQYF.

This clone was detected a few times. V gene TRBV7-3 combines with J gene TRBJ2-3; the match to TRBD1 covers 8 bases. V shed 5 bases, J shed 3 bases, and the junction held 4 bases outside the gene matches. Germline CDR1 SGHTA, CDR2 FQGTGA. The CDR3 has 14 residues. CDR3 region: CASSKQGGTDTQYF. The CDR3 nucleotides read TGTGCCAGCAGCAAACAGGGGGGAACAGATACGCAGTATTTT.

This clone was observed once. This chain connects TRBV9 to TRBJ2-1, with a weak D call TRBD2 (5 bases). Trimming shortened V by 2 bases and J by 9 bases, and 12 bases separated the two germline ends. CDR1 and CDR2 (germline): SGDLS, YYNGEE. The CDR3 extends over 13 amino acids. The CDR3 loop is CASSVDLVGEQFF. The CDR3 DNA reads TGTGCCAGCAGCGTGGACTTGGTCGGTGAGCAGTTCTTC.

The chain employs TRBV5-6 and TRBJ2-7; a possible D gene is TRBD2 (6 bases). This CDR3 has 15 residues. V was trimmed by 3 bases and J by 2 bases, leaving 15 bases between them. Germline CDR1 reads SGHDT; CDR2 reads YYEEEE. Here the CDR3 reads CASSWAGRSAYEQYF. The CDR3, as DNA: TGTGCCAGCAGCTGGGCGGGACGGTCGGCCTACGAGCAGTACTTC.

The rearrangement uses TRBV19 and TRBJ1-1, with 7 positions matching TRBD1. The germline gives CDR1 LNHDA, CDR2 SQIVND (reference sequence). The CDR3 has 14 amino acids. The J segment lost 4 bases and the V segment lost 5 bases, leaving 7 bases of the junction unmatched. CDR3 in DNA: TGTGCCAGTAGTGTACAGGGGTGGGGCACTGAAGCTTTCTTT. Translating it yields CASSVQGWGTEAFF.